This entry describes one TCR beta chain. Antigen specificity is unknown. This sample is part of a study of T cell responses to AZD1222 COVID-19 vaccine. J was trimmed by 3 bases and V by 3 bases; bases with no gene match: 4. The CDR3 totals 16 residues. CDR1 MNHNS and CDR2 SASEGT come from the germline V gene. Regarding the study as a whole: There were vaccine-associated CD4 TCRs across spike, dominant at 160-218 and 743-854. Epitopes outside B.1.351 and B.1.1.7 mutated regions reportedly drew nearly half of spike TCRs.

Using immunoSEQ multiplex PCR, the repertoire was profiled, and TCRdb retains in-frame clones only, with some absent. Found here are approximately 140,000 clones, approximately 92% of them singletons; the top ten hold approximately 3.3%. Pooled samples include second doses given at about 4 or 12 weeks. The source material was peripheral blood, sampled 28 days after the second AZD1222 dose. The chain has TRBV6-1 and TRBJ2-7; TRBD2 matches at 14 bases. The TCR was taken from an adult who received the AZD1222 COVID-19 vaccine. CDR3 DNA sequence: TGTGCCAGCAGTGAGGGGACTAGCGGGGGAGGCTACGAGCAGTACTTC. It codes for CASSEGTSGGGYEQYF.